Following are 15 T cell receptor beta chains from one sample sequenced in a study of OX40 agonist ivuxolimab in advanced cancers. Only in-frame clones appear in the TCRdb table, and some are missing; sequencing was by immunoSEQ multiplex PCR. This table holds about 18,000 clones, approximately 70% found once. Sequences were derived from CD4+ or CD8+ T cells sorted from blood, sampled in a trial of the OX40 agonist ivuxolimab. The receptor set was obtained from an adult with an advanced solid tumor such as melanoma, head and neck, liver or kidney cancer.

The rearrangement uses TRBV6-5 and TRBJ2-1, with 7 bases aligning to TRBD2. The CDR3 loop spans 14 amino acids. V dropped 5 bases and J dropped 2; count of bases not matched to a gene: 3. From germline, CDR1 is MNHEY and CDR2 SVGAGI. CDR3 in amino acids: CASSRREAYNEQFF. DNA of the CDR3: TGTGCCAGCAGTCGTCGGGAGGCCTACAATGAGCAGTTCTTC.

This clone qualifies as medium-sized (0.01 to 0.1%). The chain recombines TRBV6-5 with TRBJ2-6; no clear D. The germline V and J ends were trimmed by 5 bases and 7 bases, with 6 bases remaining between them. The V gene's germline CDR1 is MNHEY and CDR2 SVGAGI. The CDR3 contains 12 residues. The chain's CDR3 is CASSPGANVLTF. DNA of the CDR3: TGTGCCAGCAGTCCCGGCGCCAACGTCCTGACTTTC.

This clone was found a few times. The chain has TRBV5-6 and TRBJ2-7; TRBD1 aligns across 7 bases. Germline V CDR1 and CDR2: SGHDT, YYEEEE. V shed 2 bases and J 3 bases; nucleotides not matched to a gene: 8. The CDR3 length is 15 residues. CDR3 DNA sequence: TGTGCCAGCAGCTTCAGGGGGTTCCCGAACTACGAGCAGTACTTC. Residues: CASSFRGFPNYEQYF.

The chain recombines TRBV27 with TRBJ2-7; weak D call: TRBD2 (6 bases). Germline CDR1 reads MNHEY; CDR2 reads SMNVEV (reference sequence). This CDR3 has 14 residues. V was clipped by 4 bases and J by 2 bases, with 12 bases between them. CDR3 DNA sequence: TGTGCCAGCAGTTCCCTAGGAGGGCCCTACGAGCAGTACTTC. Translating it yields CASSSLGGPYEQYF.

In this sample, this clone turned up once. The V gene is TRBV27, the J gene TRBJ1-6; unclear D gene. V dropped 6 bases and J dropped 7 bases, with 13 bases sitting between them. CDR1 and CDR2 from the germline V gene are MNHEY and SMNVEV (reference sequence). CDR3 length equals 14 residues. This chain's CDR3 is CASRIYTINSPLHF. The CDR3, as DNA: TGTGCCAGCAGGATATATACGATAAATTCACCCCTCCACTTT.

The V gene is TRBV7-2, the J gene TRBJ2-3; 9 nucleotides match TRBD1. The CDR3 is made up of 16 amino acids. Germline V gene lookup returns CDR1 SGHTA and CDR2 FQGNSA. V shed 4 bases, J shed 3 bases, and the junction held 8 bases outside the gene matches. The CDR3: CASSSRPGQGTDTQYF. CDR3 nucleotides: TGTGCCAGCAGCTCGCGTCCGGGACAGGGAACAGATACGCAGTATTTT.

The chain uses TRBV5-1 and TRBJ2-7; D gene ambiguous. The CDR3 length is 13 residues. V was shortened by 0 bases and J by 2 bases, with 6 bases between the two germline ends. Per the germline V gene, CDR1 is SGHRS and CDR2 is YFSETQ. The CDR3 region is CASSLGGTYEQYF. CDR3 coding DNA: TGCGCCAGCAGCTTGGGCGGAACCTACGAGCAGTACTTC.

The chain carries TRBV29-1 and TRBJ2-7; D unclear. V was shortened by 1 base and J by 2 bases, with 9 bases between the two germline ends. The CDR3 is 13 amino acids. CDR1 and CDR2 from the germline V gene are SQVTM and ANQGSEA. This chain's CDR3 is CSVEVKATYEQYF. Written as DNA, the CDR3 is TGCAGCGTTGAAGTCAAGGCTACCTACGAGCAGTACTTC.

Comments on this clone: Different DNA sequences within this sample yield the same CDR3. CDR3 loop: CASSLGANNEQFF. DNA for the CDR3: TGCGCCAGCAGCTTGGGAGCCAACAATGAGCAGTTCTTC. V usage is TRBV5-1 and J usage is TRBJ2-1, with D unclear. Trimming took off 0 bases at V and 5 bases at J, with 6 bases between the two ends. Germline CDR1 is SGHRS and CDR2 is YFSETQ. The CDR3 extends over 13 amino acids.

This sequence joins TRBV27 and TRBJ1-3; D might be TRBD1 (5 bases). In germline, CDR1 is MNHEY, CDR2 SMNVEV (reference sequence). V gave up 5 bases and J gave up 2 bases, with 10 bases separating them. This CDR3 spans 14 amino acids. CDR3 sequence: CASSSRGTGNTIYF. The CDR3 DNA sequence: TGTGCCAGCAGTAGCCGGGGGACTGGAAACACCATATATTTT.

This clone was seen a few times. V and J are TRBV5-1 and TRBJ2-1, with D possibly TRBD2 on 6 matching bases. V dropped 0 bases and J dropped 1 base, with 11 bases sitting between them. Germline V CDR1 and CDR2: SGHRS, YFSETQ. There are 16 residues in the CDR3. The CDR3 reads CASSLVPGDSYNEQFF. In DNA form, the CDR3 reads TGCGCCAGCAGCTTGGTTCCGGGGGATTCCTACAATGAGCAGTTCTTC.

The genes are TRBV6-1 and TRBJ2-7; D remains ambiguous. The CDR3 covers 13 residues. Germline V gene data show CDR1 as MNHNS and CDR2 as SASEGT. V dropped 5 bases and J dropped 4 bases, with 12 bases sitting between them. CDR3 amino acids: CASSPFPSYEQYF. The CDR3 DNA follows: TGTGCCAGCAGTCCCTTCCCCAGTTACGAGCAGTACTTC.

Points on this clone: An end of the junction differs from the germline gene, which may be a read error. The chain combines TRBV7-2 with TRBJ2-7; the D gene is possibly TRBD1 (5 bases). The CDR3 spans 14 residues. The germline V gene encodes CDR1 SGHTA and CDR2 FQGNSA. The CDR3 region has the DNA TGCGCCAGCAGCTTGTTCGACAGACCCTACGAGCAGTACTTC. Protein: CASSLFDRPYEQYF.

The genes are TRBV15 and TRBJ1-3; D call uncertain. This CDR3 region has 15 residues. Germline CDR1 reads LNHNV; CDR2 reads YYDKDF (reference sequence). With 3 bases removed from V and 0 bases from J, the gap between germline ends came to 9 bases. CDR3: CATSRRSPSGNTIYF. The CDR3 bases are TGTGCCACCAGCAGGCGTTCCCCCTCTGGAAACACCATATATTTT.

DNA of the CDR3: TGTGCCAGCAGATCTAGCGGGTCCACAGATACGCAGTATTTT. Protein: CASRSSGSTDTQYF. This rearrangement joins TRBV27 to TRBJ2-3; 8 bases are a match to TRBD2. Germline V gives CDR1 MNHEY, CDR2 SMNVEV (reference sequence). This CDR3 spans 14 amino acids. J was trimmed by 2 bases and V by 6 bases; bases with no gene match: 4.